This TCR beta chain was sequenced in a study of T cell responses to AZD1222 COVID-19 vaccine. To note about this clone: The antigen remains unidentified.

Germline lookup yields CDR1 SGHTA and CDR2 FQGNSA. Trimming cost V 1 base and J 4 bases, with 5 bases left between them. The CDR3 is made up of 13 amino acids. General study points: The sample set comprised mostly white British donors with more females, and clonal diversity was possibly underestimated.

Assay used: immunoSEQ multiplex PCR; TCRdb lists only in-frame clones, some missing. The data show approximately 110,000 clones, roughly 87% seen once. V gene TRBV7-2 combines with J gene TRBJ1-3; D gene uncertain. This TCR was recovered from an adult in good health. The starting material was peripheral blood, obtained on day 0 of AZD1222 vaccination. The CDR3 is CASSLGVGNTIYF. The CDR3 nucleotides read TGTGCCAGCAGCTTAGGGGTCGGAAACACCATATATTTT.